This TCR beta chain is from a study of CD8+ T cells in alopecia areata. Study results and limitations: Among the cells sequenced in scalp samples are also the resident alphabeta T cells of normal skin.

To note about this clone: Its antigen remains unknown.

Sorted populations comprised CD4+ and CD8+ T cells obtained from PBMCs. cDNA reverse transcribed from extracted RNA served as the sequencing template. Clones were read by immunoSEQ multiplex PCR, and TCRdb kept only the in-frame ones, dropping some. The table has about 170,000 clones, 65% to 75% seen once; the top ten hold about an eighth. The CDR3 loop spans 16 amino acids. CDR1 is SNHLY and CDR2 is FYNNEI in the germline V gene. Deletions cut 1 base from V and 0 bases from J, with 10 bases between. The chain joins TRBV2 to TRBJ1-5; D remains ambiguous. The sequenced sample was CD8+ T cells sorted from blood, obtained at week 0. The clonotype comes from a human donor with alopecia areata. The CDR3, as DNA: TGTGCCAGCAGTGAAGGGCCGCGGGATAGCAATCAGCCCCAGCATTTT. Residues: CASSEGPRDSNQPQHF.